The rows below give T cell receptor beta chains drawn from one sample of a study of Graves' ophthalmopathy and Graves' hyperthyroidism. TCRdb independently ran MiXCR on the multiplex PCR reads; one entry per CDR3 protein. The data show 200,000 to 250,000 distinct CDR3 sequences, roughly 21% seen once. The sample comprised peripheral blood. All receptors derive from a woman aged 50 to 60 with Graves' ophthalmopathy. Both conserved end residues are part of each CDR3. D genes are given only for firm matches. Size is stated for part of the rows, as once, few or many counts, or as a class when the clone is expanded.

v_call: TRBV6-1
j_call: TRBJ2-2
d_call: TRBD1
clone_size: many
cdr3_nt: TGTGCCAGCAGTATCGGACAGGCCACCGGGGAGCTGTTTTTT
cdr3_aa: CASSIGQATGELFF

v_call: TRBV12-5
j_call: TRBJ2-5
d_call: NA
clone_size: NA
cdr3_nt: TGTGCTAGTGCCGGCGATACAGGGATTCAAGAGACCCAGTACTTC
cdr3_aa: CASAGDTGIQETQYF

v_call: TRBV30
j_call: TRBJ2-7
d_call: NA
clone_size: many
cdr3_nt: TGTGCCTGGAGTAAGAGGGAGTACTACGAGCAGTACTTC
cdr3_aa: CAWSKREYYEQYF

v_call: TRBV9
j_call: TRBJ2-7
d_call: TRBD2
clone_size: many
cdr3_nt: TGTGCCAGCAGCGTAGGTGGCGGGGGCTCCTACGAGCAGTACTTC
cdr3_aa: CASSVGGGGSYEQYF

v_call: TRBV7-2
j_call: TRBJ1-2
d_call: NA
clone_size: NA
cdr3_nt: TGTGCCACCACGACAAGCCAGGGCCACTATGGCTACACCTTC
cdr3_aa: CATTTSQGHYGYTF

v_call: TRBV20-1
j_call: TRBJ2-7
d_call: TRBD2
clone_size: many
cdr3_nt: TGCAGTGCTTACGGACTAGCGGGAAACGCGTACACTTTCTCCTACGAGCAGTACTTC
cdr3_aa: CSAYGLAGNAYTFSYEQYF

v_call: TRBV24-1
j_call: TRBJ2-6
d_call: NA
clone_size: many
cdr3_nt: TGTGCCACCAGTGATGACGACAGCACCGGGGGGGCCAACGTCCTGACTTTC
cdr3_aa: CATSDDDSTGGANVLTF

v_call: TRBV6-5
j_call: TRBJ2-5
d_call: TRBD1
clone_size: NA
cdr3_nt: TGTGCCAGCAGTTACGCGCAACAGGGGGCGGGGGAGACCCAGTACTTC
cdr3_aa: CASSYAQQGAGETQYF

v_call: TRBV11-2
j_call: TRBJ1-5
d_call: NA
clone_size: many
cdr3_nt: TGTGCCAGCAGCTTAGATCAGGTTAATCAGCCCCAGCATTTT
cdr3_aa: CASSLDQVNQPQHF

v_call: TRBV28
j_call: TRBJ2-7
d_call: TRBD1
clone_size: many
cdr3_nt: TGTGCCAGCCGGACAGGAGGTGAGGGGCTGGAGCAGTACTTC
cdr3_aa: CASRTGGEGLEQYF

v_call: TRBV29-1
j_call: TRBJ2-5
d_call: NA
clone_size: many
cdr3_nt: TGCAGCGTTGAATGGATAGGAGGAGAGACCCAGTACTTC
cdr3_aa: CSVEWIGGETQYF

v_call: TRBV2
j_call: TRBJ2-7
d_call: NA
clone_size: NA
cdr3_nt: TGTGCCAGCAGTGAAGCGGAGGGTTTCGAGCAGTACTTC
cdr3_aa: CASSEAEGFEQYF

v_call: TRBV12-3/TRBV12-4
j_call: TRBJ1-2
d_call: NA
clone_size: many
cdr3_nt: TGTGCCAGCAGTCACAGGGTAAACTATGGCTACACCTTC
cdr3_aa: CASSHRVNYGYTF

v_call: TRBV15
j_call: TRBJ1-5
d_call: NA
clone_size: many
cdr3_nt: TGTGCCACCAGCAGAGATTACCACCTGCCCCAGCATTTT
cdr3_aa: CATSRDYHLPQHF

v_call: TRBV20-1
j_call: TRBJ2-7
d_call: TRBD2
clone_size: many
cdr3_nt: TGCAGTGCTAGAGAGGTAGCGGGTAACACCTACGAGCAGTACTTC
cdr3_aa: CSAREVAGNTYEQYF

v_call: TRBV6-1
j_call: TRBJ1-1
d_call: NA
clone_size: many
cdr3_nt: TGTGCCAGCAACCCCGGACACGACACTGAAGCTTTCTTT
cdr3_aa: CASNPGHDTEAFF

v_call: TRBV10-3
j_call: TRBJ2-7
d_call: TRBD2
clone_size: many
cdr3_nt: TGTGCCATCAGTGGACTACGGGCGGGAGAAAGCGAGCAGTACTTC
cdr3_aa: CAISGLRAGESEQYF

v_call: TRBV6-2/TRBV6-3
j_call: TRBJ1-1
d_call: NA
clone_size: NA
cdr3_nt: TGTGCCAGCAGCCTACAGACAATTCGGTTCACTGAAGCTTTCTTT
cdr3_aa: CASSLQTIRFTEAFF

v_call: TRBV28
j_call: TRBJ1-1
d_call: NA
clone_size: many
cdr3_nt: TGTGCCAGCAGCCAGGGCGGGGTACGGACTGAAGCTTTCTTT
cdr3_aa: CASSQGGVRTEAFF

v_call: TRBV12-3/TRBV12-4
j_call: TRBJ1-1
d_call: TRBD1
clone_size: many
cdr3_nt: TGTGCCAGCAGTAAGGCAGGGGGCACTGAAGCTTTCTTT
cdr3_aa: CASSKAGGTEAFF

v_call: TRBV7-2
j_call: TRBJ1-2
d_call: NA
clone_size: NA
cdr3_nt: TGTGCCAGTAGTATACGTGGAAGCTATGGCTACACCTTC
cdr3_aa: CASSIRGSYGYTF

v_call: TRBV24-1
j_call: TRBJ2-7
d_call: NA
clone_size: NA
cdr3_nt: TGTGCCACCAGTGAATCGGGCAAGGGGACCTACGAGCAGTACTTC
cdr3_aa: CATSESGKGTYEQYF

v_call: TRBV11-2
j_call: TRBJ2-7
d_call: NA
clone_size: many
cdr3_nt: TGTGCCAGCAGCCGTAACCCTTCCGGAAGTACCTCCGAGCAGTACTTC
cdr3_aa: CASSRNPSGSTSEQYF

v_call: TRBV2
j_call: TRBJ1-5
d_call: NA
clone_size: many
cdr3_nt: TGTGCCAGCAGTGATGTGAATCAGCCCCAGCATTTT
cdr3_aa: CASSDVNQPQHF

v_call: TRBV11-3
j_call: TRBJ2-5
d_call: NA
clone_size: many
cdr3_nt: TGTGCCAGCAGCTTAGGACAGCTAGAGACCCAGTACTTC
cdr3_aa: CASSLGQLETQYF

v_call: TRBV5-1
j_call: TRBJ1-6
d_call: NA
clone_size: NA
cdr3_nt: TGCGCCAGCAGCTTGATGGATAATAATTCACCCCTCCACTTT
cdr3_aa: CASSLMDNNSPLHF

v_call: TRBV27
j_call: TRBJ2-2
d_call: NA
clone_size: many
cdr3_nt: TGTGCCAGCAGTTTATCGGCAGGGTGGGTCGGGGAGCTGTTTTTT
cdr3_aa: CASSLSAGWVGELFF

v_call: TRBV6-5
j_call: TRBJ2-3
d_call: TRBD1
clone_size: many
cdr3_nt: TGTGCCAGCAGCCCACAGGACAGGAGCACAGATACGCAGTATTTT
cdr3_aa: CASSPQDRSTDTQYF

v_call: TRBV12-3/TRBV12-4
j_call: TRBJ1-2
d_call: NA
clone_size: many
cdr3_nt: TGTGCCAGCAGTTTCCAGCTAAACTATGGCTACACCTTC
cdr3_aa: CASSFQLNYGYTF

v_call: TRBV4-1
j_call: TRBJ2-5
d_call: NA
clone_size: NA
cdr3_nt: TGCGCCAGCAGCTCCCTCGTCGGGGAGACCCAGTACTTC
cdr3_aa: CASSSLVGETQYF

v_call: TRBV18
j_call: TRBJ1-2
d_call: NA
clone_size: few
cdr3_nt: TGTGCCAGCCTTGGGACGGAGAACTATGGCTACACCTTC
cdr3_aa: CASLGTENYGYTF